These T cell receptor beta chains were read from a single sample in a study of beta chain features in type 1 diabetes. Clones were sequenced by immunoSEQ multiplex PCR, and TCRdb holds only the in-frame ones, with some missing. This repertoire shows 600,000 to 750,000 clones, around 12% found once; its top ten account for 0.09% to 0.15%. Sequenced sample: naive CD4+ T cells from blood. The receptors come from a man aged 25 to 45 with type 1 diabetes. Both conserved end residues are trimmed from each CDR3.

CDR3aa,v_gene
ASSPSGQGGTDTQY,TRBV18
ASSPREAGMSEQY,TRBV7-2
ASSNSGGLINEQF,TRBV7-3
AGDRNALLDTIY,TRBV30
AISEKGEFEQY,TRBV10-3
ASSQDHAGSVPAF,TRBV7-2
ASSPTSGGYNEQF,TRBV13
ASSLEATDTQY,TRBV7-2
ASSDGPGVIYEQY,TRBV9
AISEEDSGSYEQY,TRBV10-3
ASSDEVRGAGYT,TRBV2
ASSQERGARTDTQY,TRBV4-3
ASSLVSSSGETQY,TRBV7-9
ASSQFGLAGEETQY,TRBV11-2
ASSPVGQGRGNEQF,TRBV6-6
AISASGGPYNEQF,TRBV10-3
ASSPRQGFRETQY,TRBV18
ASSYFGTGKSPLH,TRBV6-5
ASSQDPTGGEGRLF,TRBV11-2
ASSQGTGLAGGYYSYEQY,TRBV4-3
ASSDRGGNQPQH,TRBV19
ASSLDSPGDWEADTQY,TRBV5-1
ASSLGQVGEPQH,TRBV18
ASSQGIQEHYGYT,TRBV4-2
AIDDSTHQPQH,TRBV21-1
SVEAEQF,TRBV29-1